The 21 T cell receptor beta chains below all came from one sample that was sequenced in a study of T cells after posttransplantation cyclophosphamide. Assay used: immunoSEQ multiplex PCR; TCRdb lists only in-frame clones, some missing. Recorded here are around 35,000 clones, none singletons. The sample was PBMCs. These receptors came from a girl aged 5-17 years in good health, CMV-negative, and a related stem cell transplant donor.

Notes on this clone: Other DNA sequences in this sample translate to the same CDR3. The J gene is TRBJ2-3, the V gene TRBV7-3, with D unclear. CDR3 length: 13 residues. Germline V gene sequence: CDR1 SGHTA, CDR2 FQGTGA. Trimming removed 2 bases from V and 0 bases from J, with 3 bases in between. The CDR3 region is CASSLSSTDTQYF. The CDR3 DNA is TGTGCCAGCAGCTTATCTAGCACAGATACGCAGTATTTT. Looking up the rest from reference TRBV7-3 and TRBJ2-3 gives the full variable domain: GAGVSQTPSNKVTEKGKYVELRCDPISGHTALYWYRQSLGQGPEFLIYFQGTGAADDSGLPNDRFFAVRPEGSVSTLKIQRTERGDSAVYLCASSLSSTDTQYFGPGTRLTVL.

The V and J genes are TRBV15 and TRBJ2-1; D not certain. Germline V gene lookup returns CDR1 LNHNV and CDR2 YYDKDF (reference sequence). Trimming cost V 0 bases and J 3 bases, with 6 bases left between them. The CDR3 is 14 amino acids. The chain's CDR3 is CATSREGYYNEQFF. Here the CDR3 DNA reads TGTGCCACCAGCAGAGAGGGCTACTACAATGAGCAGTTCTTC.

This clone has more than one count but fewer than ten. The gene calls are TRBV9 and TRBJ2-1, with D maybe TRBD1 (6 bases). V lost 4 bases and J lost 6, with 29 bases in between. Looked up from germline, CDR1 is SGDLS and CDR2 is YYNGEE. The CDR3 is 19 amino acids. The chain's CDR3 is CASSPRSPGVRGDPNEQFF. Here the CDR3 DNA reads TGTGCCAGCAGCCCCAGAAGTCCAGGGGTCCGAGGGGATCCCAATGAGCAGTTCTTC.

This clone was found many times. The genes are TRBV5-1 and TRBJ1-5; 8 bases fit TRBD1. J gave up 4 bases and V 4 bases, and 7 bases lay outside the gene matches. Germline lookup yields CDR1 SGHRS and CDR2 YFSETQ. This CDR3 is 15 amino acids long. CDR3: CASSDGQGGNQPQHF. CDR3 nucleotides: TGCGCCAGCAGCGACGGACAGGGAGGTAATCAGCCCCAGCATTTT.

The chain recombines TRBV28 with TRBJ2-3; TRBD2 aligns across 9 bases. The germline V gene has CDR1 MDHEN and CDR2 SYDVKM. The CDR3 is 15 residues long. Trimming removed 6 bases from V and 3 bases from J; junction bases left unmatched: 7. CDR3 residues: CASSHTGLATDTQYF. In DNA form, the CDR3 reads TGTGCCAGCAGCCATACGGGACTAGCAACAGATACGCAGTATTTT.

Many counts were recorded for this clone. The rearrangement links TRBV7-2 to TRBJ1-3; 7 bases map to TRBD1. This CDR3 is built from 15 residues. Germline-derived CDR1 and CDR2 are SGHTA and FQGNSA. With 5 bases clipped from V and 2 bases from J, the junction kept 6 bases outside the gene matches. The CDR3 loop is CASSRQGGPGNTIYF. The CDR3, as DNA: TGTGCCAGCAGCAGACAGGGTGGGCCTGGAAACACCATATATTTT. Full variable domain (outside the CDR3, taken from reference TRBV7-2 and TRBJ1-3): GAGVSQSPSNKVTEKGKDVELRCDPISGHTALYWYRQSLGQGLEFLIYFQGNSAPDKSGLPSDRFSAERTGGSVSTLTIQRTQQEDSAVYLCASSRQGGPGNTIYFGEGSWLTVV.

In this sample, this clone turned up many times. The chain couples TRBV7-2 to TRBJ2-7, with 10 bases identical to TRBD1. Germline V gene sequence: CDR1 SGHTA, CDR2 FQGNSA. Trimming cost V 5 bases and J 2 bases; bases outside gene matches: 3. CDR3 length equals 14 residues. The DNA for the CDR3 is TGTGCCAGCAGCCGACAGGGGGCCCCCTACGAGCAGTACTTC. It encodes CASSRQGAPYEQYF.

There are many counts of this clone. V and J are TRBV15 and TRBJ2-5; D is possibly TRBD1 (6 bases). The V end was cut by 6 bases, the J end by 2 bases, with 16 bases between. The CDR3 is 15 residues long. Germline V lookup: CDR1 LNHNV, CDR2 YYDKDF (reference sequence). The CDR3 nucleotides are TGTGCCACCAGGCAGGATGTCAGGGGACAAGAGACCCAGTACTTC. Its protein product is CATRQDVRGQETQYF. Filled out from reference TRBV15 and TRBJ2-5, the complete variable domain reads DAMVIQNPRYQVTQFGKPVTLSCSQTLNHNVMYWYQQKSSQAPKLLFHYYDKDFNNEADTPDNFQSRRPNTSFCFLDIRSPGLGDTAMYLCATRQDVRGQETQYFGPGTRLLVL.

Ten or more counts support this clone. The rearrangement links TRBV10-3 to TRBJ2-1; TRBD2 aligns across 9 bases. The ends lost 0 bases at V and 8 bases at J; junction bases unmatched: 5. From germline, CDR1 is ENHRY and CDR2 SYGVKD. The CDR3 is made up of 15 amino acids. The CDR3 loop reads CAISESGGGGDEQFF. The DNA of the CDR3 is TGTGCCATCAGTGAGTCAGGCGGGGGGGGAGATGAGCAGTTCTTC.

This clone was detected ten times or more. The V gene is TRBV18, the J gene TRBJ1-5, with 9 bases that match TRBD1. The CDR3 runs 16 residues. The V gene end was trimmed by 3 bases and the J gene end by 5 bases; junction bases not matched to a gene: 8. In germline, CDR1 is KGHSH, CDR2 LQKENI. The CDR3 region has the DNA TGTGCCAGCTCACCTGGGACAGGGATGCTTCATCAGCCCCAGCATTTT. Its protein product is CASSPGTGMLHQPQHF.

This clone was seen more than once but under ten times. The chain links TRBV19 to TRBJ1-2; D gene uncertain. Trimming shortened V by 0 bases and J by 2 bases, and 4 bases separated the two germline ends. There are 13 residues in the CDR3. Germline lookup yields CDR1 LNHDA and CDR2 SQIVND (reference sequence). For the CDR3, the DNA is TGTGCCAGTAGTATAGACAGGAACTATGGCTACACCTTC. Protein: CASSIDRNYGYTF.

In its sample, this clone was seen a few times. The gene calls are TRBV28 and TRBJ1-2, with 7 bases identical to TRBD1. V lost 5 bases and J lost 4; bases outside the gene matches: 13. Germline CDR1 reads MDHEN; CDR2 reads SYDVKM. This CDR3 is built from 16 residues. The CDR3 sequence is CASSPLGQVEIYGYTF. The CDR3 DNA is TGTGCCAGCAGTCCCTTAGGACAGGTGGAGATCTATGGCTACACCTTC.

The V gene is TRBV4-1, the J gene TRBJ2-7; 7 bases line up with TRBD2. This CDR3 is 15 amino acids long. V gave up 1 base and J gave up 2 bases; unmatched junction bases: 5. CDR1 and CDR2 (germline): MGHRA, YSYEKL. The CDR3 spells CASSQVDSGPYEQYF. The CDR3 nucleotides are TGCGCCAGCAGCCAAGTCGATAGCGGGCCCTACGAGCAGTACTTC.

The gene calls are TRBV9 and TRBJ2-3; 10 nucleotides match TRBD2. This CDR3 contains 19 residues. Trimming took 2 bases from V and 0 from J; bases not matched to a gene: 12. From germline, CDR1 is SGDLS and CDR2 YYNGEE. The CDR3 loop reads CASSVGSMSGRVSTDTQYF. The CDR3, as DNA: TGTGCCAGCAGCGTTGGTTCTATGAGCGGGAGGGTGAGCACAGATACGCAGTATTTT. Full variable domain (outside the CDR3, taken from reference TRBV9 and TRBJ2-3): DSGVTQTPKHLITATGQRVTLRCSPRSGDLSVYWYQQSLDQGLQFLIQYYNGEERAKGNILERFSAQQFPDLHSELNLSSLELGDSALYFCASSVGSMSGRVSTDTQYFGPGTRLTVL.

V and J are TRBV4-2 and TRBJ2-5; 15 bases are shared with TRBD2. The junction had 9 bases not matched to a gene; V was cut back by 4 bases and J by 3 bases. Looked up from germline, CDR1 is LGHNA and CDR2 is YNFKEQ. This CDR3 has 18 amino acids. As DNA, the CDR3 is TGTGCCAGCAGCCGCGGAGGGACTAGCGGGGGGTCGGAAGAGACCCAGTACTTC. Translating gives CASSRGGTSGGSEETQYF.

In its sample, this clone was seen many times. The J gene is TRBJ2-2, the V gene TRBV7-6; the D gene is possibly TRBD2 (5 bases). Looked up from germline, CDR1 is SGHVS and CDR2 is FNYEAQ. The V gene lost 4 bases and the J gene lost 3 bases, with 6 bases spanning the gap. CDR3 length: 13 residues. The CDR3 protein is CASSSRDTGELFF. CDR3 nucleotide sequence: TGTGCCAGCAGCTCGCGGGACACCGGGGAGCTGTTTTTT.

This clone was counted many times. J is TRBJ1-2 and V is TRBV5-4; no definite D call. The CDR3 loop spans 16 amino acids. CDR1 and CDR2 (germline): SGHNT, YYREEE (reference sequence). Trimming stripped 2 bases from V and 0 bases from J, with 14 bases between. CDR3 coding DNA: TGTGCCAGCAGCTTCGGGAGATCGAAAGCTAACTATGGCTACACCTTC. Its translation is CASSFGRSKANYGYTF.

This clone was counted many times. The V call is TRBV5-4, the J call TRBJ2-1; 8 bases are a match to TRBD1. Germline V CDR1 and CDR2: SGHNT, YYREEE (reference sequence). This CDR3 contains 11 residues. V dropped 8 bases and J dropped 9; count of bases not matched to a gene: 4. This CDR3 reads CARGQGSEQFF. In DNA, the CDR3 is TGTGCCAGAGGACAGGGAAGTGAGCAGTTCTTC.

At least ten counts were recorded for this clone. The V and J genes are TRBV27 and TRBJ2-3; D is possibly TRBD2 (6 bases). V was trimmed by 3 bases and J by 2 bases, leaving 12 bases between them. CDR1 and CDR2 (germline): MNHEY, SMNVEV (reference sequence). This CDR3 contains 15 residues. The CDR3 reads CASSFVGGPTDTQYF. The CDR3, as DNA: TGTGCCAGCAGTTTTGTCGGAGGGCCCACAGATACGCAGTATTTT.

The chain has TRBV11-2 and TRBJ2-3; 8 bases line up with TRBD2. Germline V gives CDR1 SGHAT, CDR2 FQNNGV. CDR3 length: 15 amino acids. Losses at the gene ends were 0 bases for V and 8 bases for J; bases not matched to a gene: 7. The CDR3 sequence is CASSLEGLELGTQYF. The CDR3 DNA reads as TGTGCCAGCAGCTTAGAGGGACTAGAACTAGGTACGCAGTATTTT.

This clone came up many times. The chain is built from TRBV10-3 and TRBJ2-2; 14 bases align to TRBD2. From germline, CDR1 is ENHRY and CDR2 SYGVKD. This CDR3 spans 16 amino acids. Germline trimming cut 6 bases from V and 5 bases from J; bases unmatched to any gene: 5. CDR3 in DNA: TGTGCCATCAGGGGGACTAGCGGGAGAGGGACCGGGGAGCTGTTTTTT. This translates into CAIRGTSGRGTGELFF.